A selection of T cell receptor beta chains follows, all from one sample in a study of CD8+CD57+ T cells in acquired aplastic anemia. TCRdb analysed the reads with MiXCR anew, one entry per CDR3 protein. The table lists fewer than 200,000 distinct CDR3 sequences, 40% to 50% of them singletons. Sequencing input: sorted CD4+, CD8+, or CD8+CD57+ T cells (not recorded which) from PBMCs. The receptors derive from a human donor with aplastic anemia. CDR3s include the opening cysteine and the closing phenylalanine or tryptophan. A D gene is named only where the DNA matches it firmly. A clone size is listed for some rows: how often the clone was seen (once, few, many), or a class if it is expanded.

j_call v_call clone_size d_call cdr3_nt cdr3_aa
TRBJ2-2 TRBV7-2 - - TGTGCCAGCAGCTTACGACCGCCCACCGGGGAGCTGTTTTTT CASSLRPPTGELFF
TRBJ1-6 TRBV6-1 many TRBD1 TGTGCCAGCAGTGAATCCCGGACAGGGGGCTTTTCACCCCTCCACTTT CASSESRTGGFSPLHF
TRBJ1-1 TRBV6-1 - - TGTGCCAGCACCCATTTGACAGTCGGAAATACTGAAGCTTTCTTT CASTHLTVGNTEAFF
TRBJ1-3 TRBV10-3 few - TGTGCCATCAGTGAGGGGGCCGAGGGAAACACCATATATTTT CAISEGAEGNTIYF
TRBJ2-3 TRBV2 - - TGTGCCAGCAGTGAAGACGGATCCCAGGTGCAGTATTTT CASSEDGSQVQYF
TRBJ2-2 TRBV24-1 - - TGTGCCACCAGTGTTATGAACACCGGGGAGCTGTTTTTT CATSVMNTGELFF
TRBJ2-3 TRBV2 - - TGTGCCAGCAGGAGGGACCGCCAGGCAGATACGCAGTATTTT CASRRDRQADTQYF
TRBJ2-5 TRBV7-3 - TRBD2 TGTGCCAGCAGCCGCGGGGGGGCGGAGACCCAGTACTTC CASSRGGAETQYF
TRBJ2-5 TRBV12-3/TRBV12-4 many TRBD2 TGTGCCAGCAGTTCGACGGCGGGGGGACCACGTGAGACCCAGTACTTC CASSSTAGGPRETQYF
TRBJ1-2 TRBV19 once - TGTGCCAGTAGTATAGCCTCAGGGAGCTATGGCTACACCTTC CASSIASGSYGYTF
TRBJ1-1 TRBV27 - - TGTGCCAGCAGTCCCCGATGGGGAGGTGAAGCTTTCTTT CASSPRWGGEAFF
TRBJ2-3 TRBV24-1 many TRBD2 TGTGCCACCAGTGATTTCTGGCTAGCGGGGGGCACAGATACGCAGTATTTT CATSDFWLAGGTDTQYF
TRBJ1-2 TRBV10-1 once - TGCGCCAGCGGTAAAGATGGACTAGGCTACACCTTC CASGKDGLGYTF
TRBJ2-7 TRBV9 many - TGTGCCAGCAGCCCGACCGGGGCGGGAACCTACGAGCAGTACTTC CASSPTGAGTYEQYF
TRBJ2-7 TRBV20-1 many - TGCAGTGCTACCAGACAGCTACCCTACGAGCAGTACTTC CSATRQLPYEQYF
TRBJ1-1 TRBV12-3/TRBV12-4 many - TGTGCCAGCAGTTCGCCCGACAGGTACACTGAAGCTTTCTTT CASSSPDRYTEAFF
TRBJ2-7 TRBV2 few - TGTGCCAGCAGTGATGGACCGGGACATTACATCTACGAGCAGTACTTC CASSDGPGHYIYEQYF
TRBJ1-3 TRBV13 few TRBD1 TGTGCCAGCAGCTCATTCCGGGACAGGGGTCACGGGGACTCTGGAAACACCATATATTTT CASSSFRDRGHGDSGNTIYF
TRBJ2-1 TRBV12-3/TRBV12-4 - TRBD1 TGTGCCAGCAGCGGGAACAGGGGGCGGTTCCCATCCCAGTTCTTC CASSGNRGRFPSQFF
TRBJ2-1 TRBV10-3 - TRBD2 TGTGCCATTCAGCGGGGGGACTCCTACAATGAGCAGTTCTTC CAIQRGDSYNEQFF
TRBJ2-3 TRBV15 - TRBD2 TGTGCCACCAGCAAGAGATCTGCTAGCGGAGTGGCAGATACGCAGTATTTT CATSKRSASGVADTQYF
TRBJ2-1 TRBV7-2 - TRBD2 TGTGCCAGCAGCCCCCGGACTAGCGGGATCTGGGGGTTC CASSPRTSGIWGF
TRBJ2-3 TRBV7-8 - TRBD2 TGTGCCAGCAGCCCGAGGACTAGCGGGTGGGATGGAGATACGCAGTATTTT CASSPRTSGWDGDTQYF
TRBJ2-7 TRBV6-5 many - TGTGCCAGCAGTTACCGTGACAGCTACGAGCAGTACTTC CASSYRDSYEQYF
TRBJ1-2 TRBV2 - - TGTGCCAGCAGCGTCAGTACTAACTATGGCTACACCTTC CASSVSTNYGYTF
TRBJ2-3 TRBV24-1 - - TGTGCCACCAGTGATTCTCGGGGCGCAGATACGCAGTATTTT CATSDSRGADTQYF
TRBJ1-6 TRBV12-3/TRBV12-4 many - TGTGCCAGCACACTGGGGGGCAGCAATTCACCCCTCCACTTT CASTLGGSNSPLHF
TRBJ2-3 TRBV12-3/TRBV12-4 many TRBD1 TGTGCCAGCAGTGGGAGGGACAGGGCCGTCACAGATACGCAGTATTTT CASSGRDRAVTDTQYF
TRBJ2-5 TRBV24-1 - - TGTGCCACCAGTCCAGGGGCGGTAGAGACCCAGTACTTC CATSPGAVETQYF
TRBJ2-3 TRBV15 - - TGTGCCACCAGCAGAGTGCCGGCAGATACGCAGTATTTT CATSRVPADTQYF
TRBJ1-2 TRBV2 - TRBD1 TGTGCTAGCGGGACAGGGATTAACTATGGCTACACCTTC CASGTGINYGYTF
TRBJ1-4 TRBV6-1 many - TGTGCCAGCAGTCGAACCCAACAGGGTGAAAAACTGTTTTTT CASSRTQQGEKLFF
TRBJ1-5 TRBV6-1 many TRBD1 TGTGCCAGCAGGACAGGGATCCAGCCCCAGCATTTT CASRTGIQPQHF
TRBJ2-7 TRBV29-1 - TRBD1 TGCAGCGTTGAAGGGACAGGGTTCTACGAGCAGTACTTC CSVEGTGFYEQYF
TRBJ1-1 TRBV12-3/TRBV12-4 many - TGTGCCAGCAGCTCCCCGCCGACAGGTCGGGTCAGTCCGAACACTGAAGCTTTCTTT CASSSPPTGRVSPNTEAFF
TRBJ1-6 TRBV10-1 few - TGCGCCAGCGGTACCCGGGACACTGGGTGTGTCCACTTT CASGTRDTGCVHF
TRBJ1-2 TRBV19 many - TGTGCCAGTACCACCCAAGGGACGCATGGCTACACCTTC CASTTQGTHGYTF
TRBJ1-1 TRBV5-5 many - TGTGCCAGCAGCTCCCATTGGGGAGAAGCTTTCTTT CASSSHWGEAFF
TRBJ2-2 TRBV7-2 many - TGTGCCAGCAGCATCAGCGGGAACACCGGGGAGCTGTTTTTT CASSISGNTGELFF
TRBJ2-6 TRBV29-1 - - TGCAGCGTTACGGTCACTGGGGCCAACGTCCTGACTTTC CSVTVTGANVLTF
TRBJ2-5 TRBV5-4 many TRBD1 TGTGCCAGCAGCCCCTGGGACAGCCAAGAGACCCAGTACTTC CASSPWDSQETQYF
TRBJ1-1 TRBV6-5 many - TGTGCCAGCAGTTACACGCTAAACACTGAAGCTTTCTTT CASSYTLNTEAFF
TRBJ2-7 TRBV10-3 - TRBD1 TGTGCCATCACTCCGGGACAGGGGGCAAGGAACGAGCAGTACTTC CAITPGQGARNEQYF
TRBJ1-2 TRBV15 - - TGTGCCACCAGCAGAGATCCAACAGGGAACTATGGCTACACCTTC CATSRDPTGNYGYTF
TRBJ2-2 TRBV7-6 many - TGTGCCAGCAGCTTAGGGCCCACCGGCACCGGGGAGCTGTTTTTT CASSLGPTGTGELFF
TRBJ2-1 TRBV10-3 - TRBD2 TGTGCCATCGGTGGATTAGCGGGAGGCGCCTACAATGAGCAGTTCTTC CAIGGLAGGAYNEQFF
TRBJ2-7 TRBV11-1 - TRBD1 TGTGCCAGCAGCACGGGACAGGGCAAATCCGAGCAGTACTTC CASSTGQGKSEQYF
TRBJ2-5 TRBV7-2 many - TGTGCCAGCAGCTTAACCCGGGACGGGGAGACCCAGTACTTC CASSLTRDGETQYF
TRBJ1-2 TRBV7-8 many TRBD1 TGTGCCAGCAGAGGTCCAAACAGGGGGGGGGGATATGGCTACACCTTC CASRGPNRGGGYGYTF
TRBJ2-3 TRBV5-6 - TRBD1 TGTGCCAGCAGCTTACAGGGGGCTGGCACAGATACGCAGTATTTT CASSLQGAGTDTQYF
TRBJ2-7 TRBV19 - TRBD1 TGTGCCAGCAGTGAAGGGACAGCGGCCGAGCAGTACTTC CASSEGTAAEQYF
TRBJ2-7 TRBV24-1 - - TGTGCCACCCAAACAGGGATCTCCGAGCAGTACTTC CATQTGISEQYF
TRBJ1-2 TRBV20-1 - - TGCAGAAGACAGAAATATAACTATGGCTACACCTTC CRRQKYNYGYTF
TRBJ2-7 TRBV24-1 - - TGTGCCACCAGCGCCCTCAAAGACCGGGCAATCTTC CATSALKDRAIF
TRBJ2-2 TRBV7-2 many - TGTGCCAGCAGCCGGGACTTCAAGACCGGGGAGCTGTTTTTT CASSRDFKTGELFF